This T cell receptor beta chain is from a study of graft-versus-host responses after intestinal transplantation. The V and J ends lost 3 bases and 5 bases respectively, with 15 bases between them. Germline values: CDR1 MNHEY, CDR2 SVGAGI. This CDR3 is 15 amino acids long. The data were produced by immunoSEQ multiplex PCR, yet TCRdb's version contains in-frame clones alone and is incomplete. The data hold fewer than 20,000 clones, with approximately 95% observed a single time. The chain uses TRBV6-5 and TRBJ2-3; D uncertain. The material was PBMCs, obtained 23 days after intestinal transplant. The receptor comes from a human patient who received an intestinal transplant, so some T cells may come from the graft donor. The CDR3, as DNA: TGTGCCAGCAGTTATGGCGTCGACCCAGGAGATACGCAGTATTTT. The encoded protein is CASSYGVDPGDTQYF.